Each of the 20 T cell receptor beta chains below was sequenced from the same sample in a study of T cells after yellow fever vaccination. TCRdb itself ran the 5' RACE reads through MiXCR, one entry per CDR3 protein. The sample gives roughly 520,000 distinct CDR3 sequences, about a fifth of which show up once; about 16% is in the top ten. The material was PBMCs, obtained less than 25 days after the first yellow fever vaccination. These receptors came from a man aged 18 to 29 who received the YFV17D yellow fever vaccine.

This clonotype was observed a few times. This chain joins TRBV24-1 and TRBJ2-5, with 9 bases that match TRBD1. The J segment lost 5 bases and the V segment lost 3 bases, leaving 6 bases of the junction unmatched. CDR3 length equals 15 residues. Germline CDR1 KGHDR, CDR2 SFDVKD. As DNA, the CDR3 is TGTGCCACCAGTGATCCAACCGGGACAGGGGAGACCCAGTACTTC. Residues: CATSDPTGTGETQYF.

This clonotype was seen more than once but under ten times. V usage is TRBV4-1 and J usage is TRBJ2-3; D is perhaps TRBD1 or TRBD2 (5 bases each). This CDR3 region has 17 residues. Germline values: CDR1 MGHRA, CDR2 YSYEKL. With 4 bases removed from V and 2 bases from J, the gap between germline ends came to 19 bases. CDR3 sequence: CASSPEPPGPITDTQYF. For the CDR3, the DNA is TGCGCCAGCAGCCCCGAACCCCCGGGACCAATCACAGATACGCAGTATTTT.

This clonotype was observed many times. The chain joins TRBV20-1 to TRBJ2-7; unclear D gene. Germline lookup yields CDR1 DFQATT and CDR2 SNEGSKA (reference sequence). Trimming pared 7 bases from V and 0 bases from J, leaving 13 bases between. The CDR3 covers 13 residues. The CDR3 is CSGQPESSYEQYF. CDR3 DNA: TGCAGTGGGCAGCCCGAAAGCTCCTACGAGCAGTACTTC.

There are a few counts of this clonotype. J is TRBJ2-3 and V is TRBV6-1; the D gene is possibly TRBD2 (8 bases). This CDR3 has 18 residues. Germline CDR1 MNHNS, CDR2 SASEGT. V shed 5 bases and J shed 6 bases, with 27 bases lying between them. CDR3 sequence reads: CASSNPGLDRVGGDTQYF. In DNA, the CDR3 is TGTGCCAGCAGTAATCCGGGACTAGACAGGGTTGGAGGGGATACGCAGTATTTT.

The chain links TRBV11-2 to TRBJ2-2; 7 nucleotides agree with TRBD1. Per the germline V gene, CDR1 is SGHAT and CDR2 is FQNNGV. The junction had 11 bases not matched to a gene; V was cut back by 3 bases and J by 4 bases. The CDR3 extends over 17 amino acids. The DNA of the CDR3 is TGTGCCAGCAGCTTTTCGGCGCAGGGGGTTCGCACCGGGGAGCTGTTTTTT. Residues: CASSFSAQGVRTGELFF. The full variable domain, its missing parts supplied by reference TRBV11-2 and TRBJ2-2, is EAGVAQSPRYKIIEKRQSVAFWCNPISGHATLYWYQQILGQGPKLLIQFQNNGVVDDSQLPKDRFSAERLKGVDSTLKIQPAKLEDSAVYLCASSFSAQGVRTGELFFGEGSRLTVL.

The chain employs TRBV29-1 and TRBJ1-2; tentatively, D is TRBD1 (5 bases). The CDR3 extends over 14 amino acids. V was cut by 3 bases and J by 0 bases, with 11 bases left in between. Germline-derived CDR1 and CDR2 are SQVTM and ANQGSEA. CDR3 nucleotides: TGCAGCGTTGACGGCTGGGACCCTAACTATGGCTACACCTTC. Translation gives CSVDGWDPNYGYTF. Filled out from reference TRBV29-1 and TRBJ1-2, the complete variable domain reads SAVISQKPSRDICQRGTSLTIQCQVDSQVTMMFWYRQQPGQSLTLIATANQGSEATYESGFVIDKFPISRPNLTFSTLTVSNMSPEDSSIYLCSVDGWDPNYGYTFGSGTRLTVV.

The rearrangement links TRBV4-1 to TRBJ2-2; D is unclear. This CDR3 has 14 residues. The V end was cut by 5 bases, the J end by 5 bases, with 12 bases between. Germline lookup yields CDR1 MGHRA and CDR2 YSYEKL. CDR3 sequence reads: CASSDQRRTGELFF. The CDR3 bases are TGCGCCAGCAGCGACCAAAGAAGAACCGGGGAGCTGTTTTTT.

This clonotype was seen many times. The chain joins TRBV4-3 to TRBJ2-7; 8 bases map to TRBD1. V shed 3 bases and J 2 bases; nucleotides not matched to a gene: 6. This CDR3 has 15 residues. Germline values: CDR1 LGHNA, CDR2 YSLEER. In DNA, the CDR3 is TGCGCCAGCAGCCAGGAAGCAGGGGGCCCCTACGAGCAGTACTTC. Protein product: CASSQEAGGPYEQYF.

This clonotype was found a few times. The rearrangement uses TRBV6-1 and TRBJ1-6; TRBD1 agrees at 7 bases. With V trimmed by 6 bases and J by 7 bases, 6 bases remained unmatched. Looked up from germline, CDR1 is MNHNS and CDR2 is SASEGT. This CDR3 contains 14 residues. This CDR3 reads CASSPPGGNSPLHF. The CDR3 nucleotides read TGTGCCAGCAGCCCCCCAGGGGGGAATTCACCCCTCCACTTT.

Only a few counts were recorded for this clonotype. The chain links TRBV20-1 to TRBJ2-5, with D possibly being TRBD1 (8 bases). The CDR3 has 15 amino acids. The germline V gene has CDR1 DFQATT and CDR2 SNEGSKA (reference sequence). Between the trimmed V and J ends, which lost 5 bases and 4 bases, there was a span of 20 bases. Written as DNA, the CDR3 is TGCAGTGCTGGGGGGGCTGGACAGGGCACAGAGACCCAGTACTTC. Residues: CSAGGAGQGTETQYF.

As concerns this clonotype: A read error may produce the germline difference seen at one junction end. V gene TRBV11-2 combines with J gene TRBJ2-5, with D perhaps matching TRBD2 (6 bases). This CDR3 is 14 amino acids long. The V gene's germline CDR1 is SGHAT and CDR2 FQNNGV. The CDR3: CASSPRTTQETQYF. The CDR3, as DNA: TGTGCCAGCAGCCCCCGGACTACCCAAGAAACCCAGTACTTC.

This chain connects TRBV10-3 to TRBJ1-2; D is perhaps TRBD1 (6 bases). The ends were cut back, 5 bases at V and 7 bases at J, with 11 bases in the middle. This CDR3 comprises 12 residues. Per germline, CDR1 ENHRY and CDR2 SYGVKD. CDR3 loop: CAISSTGGGYTF. CDR3 bases: TGTGCCATCAGTTCGACAGGAGGTGGCTACACCTTC.

The V call is TRBV5-1, the J call TRBJ1-4; 7 positions agree with TRBD1. The CDR3 has 13 residues. Per germline, CDR1 SGHRS and CDR2 YFSETQ. The junction had 2 bases not matched to a gene; V was cut back by 6 bases and J by 3 bases. In nucleotides, the CDR3 is TGCGCCAGCACCGGACAGGCTAATGAAAAACTGTTTTTT. Amino acid sequence: CASTGQANEKLFF.

This clonotype has only a few counts. The chain combines TRBV6-2 or TRBV6-3 with TRBJ2-7, with D possibly TRBD2 on 5 matching bases. The CDR3 has 12 residues. Trimming removed 9 bases at V and 0 bases at J, with 9 bases between. Per germline, CDR1 MNHEY and CDR2 SVGEGT. Here the CDR3 DNA reads TGTGCCAGTGGAGACTACTCCTACGAGCAGTACGTC. Translated, it gives CASGDYSYEQYV.

The rearrangement uses TRBV28 and TRBJ2-5; D is uncertain. This CDR3 comprises 14 residues. V was pared by 3 bases and J by 5 bases, with 13 bases between. Germline CDR1 and CDR2: MDHEN and SYDVKM. The CDR3: CASSLEGRTETQYF. The DNA of the CDR3 is TGTGCCAGCAGTTTGGAAGGTCGAACGGAGACCCAGTACTTC.

The rearrangement uses TRBV2 and TRBJ2-7; D gene uncertain. The CDR3 extends over 12 amino acids. V was trimmed by 6 bases and J by 7 bases, leaving 13 bases between them. The V gene's germline CDR1 is SNHLY and CDR2 FYNNEI. As DNA, the CDR3 is TGTGCCAGCAGGGCTGAAGGTTGGGAGCAGTACGTC. As protein: CASRAEGWEQYV.

This clonotype appeared once. The V call is TRBV4-1, the J call TRBJ2-1; the D gene is possibly TRBD1 (5 bases). CDR1 and CDR2 (germline): MGHRA, YSYEKL. Trimming took off 8 bases at V and 7 bases at J, with 12 bases between the two ends. The CDR3 spans 12 residues. The CDR3 spells CASLTYRNEQFF. In nucleotides, the CDR3 is TGCGCCAGCCTTACGTACAGGAATGAGCAGTTCTTC.

V and J are TRBV25-1 and TRBJ2-7, with D unclear. Trimming removed 2 bases at V and 5 bases at J, with 13 bases between. This CDR3 contains 14 residues. Looked up from germline, CDR1 is MGHDK and CDR2 is SYGVNS. The chain's CDR3 is CASSEGSLQHEQYF. The CDR3 DNA reads as TGTGCCAGCAGTGAAGGATCGCTCCAACACGAGCAGTACTTC.

This rearrangement joins TRBV19 to TRBJ2-3, with D perhaps assigned TRBD1 or TRBD2 (5 bases each). Per the germline V gene, CDR1 is LNHDA and CDR2 is SQIVND (reference sequence). The CDR3 consists of 16 residues. V dropped 5 bases and J dropped 4 bases, with 19 bases sitting between them. This CDR3 reads CASSLRDAKWADTQYF. The CDR3, as DNA: TGTGCCAGTAGTCTCCGGGACGCCAAATGGGCAGATACGCAGTATTTT.

The chain is built from TRBV5-6 and TRBJ1-1; D might be TRBD1 (5 bases). The CDR3 has 13 residues. CDR1 and CDR2 from the germline V gene are SGHDT and YYEEEE. Trimming cost V 6 bases and J 6 bases, with 15 bases left between them. This CDR3 reads CASKVWGGAEAFF. CDR3 nucleotide sequence: TGTGCCAGCAAAGTTTGGGGGGGGGCTGAAGCTTTCTTT.